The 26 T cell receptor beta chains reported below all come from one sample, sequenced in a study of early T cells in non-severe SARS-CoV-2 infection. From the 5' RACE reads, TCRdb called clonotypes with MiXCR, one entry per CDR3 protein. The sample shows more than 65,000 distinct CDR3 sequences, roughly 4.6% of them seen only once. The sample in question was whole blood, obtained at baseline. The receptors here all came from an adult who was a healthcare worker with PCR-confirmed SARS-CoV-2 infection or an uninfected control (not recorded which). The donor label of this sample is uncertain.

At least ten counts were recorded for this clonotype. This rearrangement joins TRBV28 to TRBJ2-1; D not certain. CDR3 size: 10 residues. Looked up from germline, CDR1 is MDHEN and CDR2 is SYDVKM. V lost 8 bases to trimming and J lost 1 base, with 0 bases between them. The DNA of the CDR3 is TGTGCCAGCTCCTACAATGAGCAGTTCTTC. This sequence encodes CASSYNEQFF. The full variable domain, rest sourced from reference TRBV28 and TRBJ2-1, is DVKVTQSSRYLVKRTGEKVFLECVQDMDHENMFWYRQDPGLGLRLIYFSYDVKMKEKGDIPEGYSVSREKKERFSLILESASTNQTSMYLCASSYNEQFFGPGTRLTVL.

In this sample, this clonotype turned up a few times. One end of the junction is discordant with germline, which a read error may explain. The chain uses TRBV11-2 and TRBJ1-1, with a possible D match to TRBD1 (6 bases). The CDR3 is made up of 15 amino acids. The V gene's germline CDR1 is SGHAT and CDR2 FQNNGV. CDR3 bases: TGTGCCAACAGCTTAGGACAGACAATCAACACTGAAGCTTTCTTT. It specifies CANSLGQTINTEAFF.

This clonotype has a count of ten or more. CDR3 region: CSAPRDYSTDTQYF. The CDR3 DNA follows: TGCAGTGCTCCTCGTGATTATAGCACAGATACGCAGTATTTT. This chain connects TRBV20-1 to TRBJ2-3; D gene ambiguous. This CDR3 has 14 residues. The V end was cut by 5 bases, the J end by 0 bases, with 12 bases between. Germline V CDR1 and CDR2: DFQATT, SNEGSKA (reference sequence).

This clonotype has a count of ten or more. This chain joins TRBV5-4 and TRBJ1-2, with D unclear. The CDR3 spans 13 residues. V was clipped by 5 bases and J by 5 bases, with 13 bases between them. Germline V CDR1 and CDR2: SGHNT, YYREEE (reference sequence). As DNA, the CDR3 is TGTGCCAGCAGATCCTTCGGGGATTATGGCTACACCTTC. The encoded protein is CASRSFGDYGYTF.

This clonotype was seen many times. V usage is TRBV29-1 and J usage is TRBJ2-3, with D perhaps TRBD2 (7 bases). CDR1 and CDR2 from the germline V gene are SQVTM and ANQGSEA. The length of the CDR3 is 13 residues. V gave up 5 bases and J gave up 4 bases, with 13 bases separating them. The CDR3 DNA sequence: TGCAGCGTTAGAAGGGGGGGCCCAGATACGCAGTATTTT. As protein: CSVRRGGPDTQYF.

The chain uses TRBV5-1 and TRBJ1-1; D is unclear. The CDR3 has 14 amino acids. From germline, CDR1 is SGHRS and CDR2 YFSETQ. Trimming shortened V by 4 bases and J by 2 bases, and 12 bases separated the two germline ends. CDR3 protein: CASSAHGRNTEAFF. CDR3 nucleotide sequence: TGCGCCAGCAGCGCCCACGGGCGCAACACTGAAGCTTTCTTT.

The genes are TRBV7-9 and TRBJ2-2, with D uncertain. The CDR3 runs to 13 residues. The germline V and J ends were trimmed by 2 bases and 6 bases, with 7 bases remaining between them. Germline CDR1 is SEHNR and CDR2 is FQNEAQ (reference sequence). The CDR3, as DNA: TGTGCCAGCAGCTTAAGTATTCCCGGGGAGCTGTTTTTT. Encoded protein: CASSLSIPGELFF.

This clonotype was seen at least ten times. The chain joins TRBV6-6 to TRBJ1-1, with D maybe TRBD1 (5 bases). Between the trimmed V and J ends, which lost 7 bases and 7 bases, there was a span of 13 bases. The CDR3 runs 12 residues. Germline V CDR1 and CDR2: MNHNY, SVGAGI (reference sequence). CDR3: CASTRGTFEAFF. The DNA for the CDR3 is TGTGCCAGCACCCGGGGGACCTTTGAAGCTTTCTTT.

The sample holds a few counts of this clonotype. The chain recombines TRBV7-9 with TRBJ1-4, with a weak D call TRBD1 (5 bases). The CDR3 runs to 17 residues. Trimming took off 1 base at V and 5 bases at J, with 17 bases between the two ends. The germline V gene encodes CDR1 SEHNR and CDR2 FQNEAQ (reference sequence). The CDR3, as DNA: TGTGCCAGCAGCTTAGGGACCGGCGGGGGACCGAATGAAAAACTGTTTTTT. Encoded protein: CASSLGTGGGPNEKLFF.

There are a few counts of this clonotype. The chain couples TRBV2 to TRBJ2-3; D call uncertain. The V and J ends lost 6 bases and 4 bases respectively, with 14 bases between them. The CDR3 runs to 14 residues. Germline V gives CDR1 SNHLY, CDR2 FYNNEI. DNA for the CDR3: TGTGCCAGCAGCCCTGGAGACAATCCAGATACGCAGTATTTT. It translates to CASSPGDNPDTQYF.

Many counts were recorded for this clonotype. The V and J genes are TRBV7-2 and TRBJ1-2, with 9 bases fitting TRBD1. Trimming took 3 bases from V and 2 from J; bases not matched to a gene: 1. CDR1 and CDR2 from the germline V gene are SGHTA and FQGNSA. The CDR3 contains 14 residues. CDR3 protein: CASSFTGGNYGYTF. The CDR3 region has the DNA TGTGCCAGCAGCTTTACAGGGGGCAACTATGGCTACACCTTC.

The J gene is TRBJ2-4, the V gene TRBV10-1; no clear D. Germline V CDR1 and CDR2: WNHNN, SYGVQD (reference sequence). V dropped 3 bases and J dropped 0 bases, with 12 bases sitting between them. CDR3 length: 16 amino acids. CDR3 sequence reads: CASSDGQQLAKNIQYF. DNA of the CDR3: TGCGCCAGCAGTGATGGGCAGCAACTAGCCAAAAACATTCAGTACTTC.

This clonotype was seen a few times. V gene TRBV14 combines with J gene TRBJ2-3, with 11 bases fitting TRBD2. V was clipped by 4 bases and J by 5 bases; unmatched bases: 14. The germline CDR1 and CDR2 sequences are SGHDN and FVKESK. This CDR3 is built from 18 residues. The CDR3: CASSPLSGTSGPGDTQYF. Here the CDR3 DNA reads TGTGCCAGCAGCCCCCTGTCCGGGACTAGCGGCCCAGGAGATACGCAGTATTTT.

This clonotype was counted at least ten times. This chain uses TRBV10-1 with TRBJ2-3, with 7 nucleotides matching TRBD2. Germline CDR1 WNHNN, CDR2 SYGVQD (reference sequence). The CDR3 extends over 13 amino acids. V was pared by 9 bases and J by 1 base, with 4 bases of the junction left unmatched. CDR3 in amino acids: CASSSGGTDTQYF. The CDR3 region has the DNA TGCGCCAGTTCGAGCGGGGGCACAGATACGCAGTATTTT.

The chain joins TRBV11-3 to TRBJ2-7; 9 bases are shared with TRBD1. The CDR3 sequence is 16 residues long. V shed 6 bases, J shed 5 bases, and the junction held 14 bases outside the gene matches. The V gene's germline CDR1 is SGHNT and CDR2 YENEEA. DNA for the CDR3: TGTGCCAGCAGTCAGGACCGGGACAGGGATCATGACGAGCAGTACTTC. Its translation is CASSQDRDRDHDEQYF.

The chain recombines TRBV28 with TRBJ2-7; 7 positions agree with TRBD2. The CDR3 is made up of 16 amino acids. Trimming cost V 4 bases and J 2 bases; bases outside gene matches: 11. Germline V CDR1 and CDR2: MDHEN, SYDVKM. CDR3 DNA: TGTGCCAGCAGTTCCAATGGCGCGGGGGTCCCCTACGAGCAGTACTTC. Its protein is CASSSNGAGVPYEQYF.

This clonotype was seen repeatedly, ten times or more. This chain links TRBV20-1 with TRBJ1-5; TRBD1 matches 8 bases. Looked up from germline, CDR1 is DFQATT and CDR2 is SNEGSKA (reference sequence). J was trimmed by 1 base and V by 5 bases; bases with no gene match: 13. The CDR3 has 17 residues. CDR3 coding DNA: TGCAGTGCTCCTACTCGACAGGGGCGGTTGAGCAATCAGCCCCAGCATTTT. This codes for CSAPTRQGRLSNQPQHF.

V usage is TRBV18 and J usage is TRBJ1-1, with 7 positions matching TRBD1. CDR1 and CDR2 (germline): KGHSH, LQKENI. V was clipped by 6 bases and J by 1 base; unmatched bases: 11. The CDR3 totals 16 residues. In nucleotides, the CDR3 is TGTGCCAGCTCCCCCCTGACAGGGACACGGAACACTGAAGCTTTCTTT. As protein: CASSPLTGTRNTEAFF.

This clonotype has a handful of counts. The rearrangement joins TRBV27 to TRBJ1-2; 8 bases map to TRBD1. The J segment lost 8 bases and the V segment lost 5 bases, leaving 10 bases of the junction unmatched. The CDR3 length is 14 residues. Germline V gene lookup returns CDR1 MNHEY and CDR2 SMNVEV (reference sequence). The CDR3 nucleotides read TGTGCCAGCAGTCCGCGGACAGGGATAAGGGGCTACACCTTC. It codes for CASSPRTGIRGYTF.

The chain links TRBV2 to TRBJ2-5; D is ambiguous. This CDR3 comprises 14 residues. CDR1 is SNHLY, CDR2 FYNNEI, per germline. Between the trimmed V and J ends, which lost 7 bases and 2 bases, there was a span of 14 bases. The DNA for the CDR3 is TGTGCCAGCACACACAAATGGCAGCAAGAGACCCAGTACTTC. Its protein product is CASTHKWQQETQYF.

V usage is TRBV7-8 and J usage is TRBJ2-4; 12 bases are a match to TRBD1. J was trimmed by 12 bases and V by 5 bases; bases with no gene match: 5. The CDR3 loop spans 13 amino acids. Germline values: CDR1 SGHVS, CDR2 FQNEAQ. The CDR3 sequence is CASSPGQGAAQYF. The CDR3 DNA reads TGTGCCAGCAGCCCGGGACAGGGGGCTGCTCAGTACTTC.

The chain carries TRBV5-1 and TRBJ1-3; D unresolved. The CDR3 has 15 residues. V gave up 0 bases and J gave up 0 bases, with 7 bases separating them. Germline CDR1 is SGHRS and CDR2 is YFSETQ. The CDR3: CASSLDPSSGNTIYF. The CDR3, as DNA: TGCGCCAGCAGCTTGGACCCGTCCTCTGGAAACACCATATATTTT.

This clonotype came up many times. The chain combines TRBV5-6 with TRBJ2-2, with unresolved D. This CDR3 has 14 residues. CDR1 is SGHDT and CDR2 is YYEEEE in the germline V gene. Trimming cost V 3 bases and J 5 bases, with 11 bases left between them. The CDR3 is CASSWTASTGELFF. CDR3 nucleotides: TGTGCCAGCAGCTGGACCGCCTCGACCGGGGAGCTGTTTTTT.

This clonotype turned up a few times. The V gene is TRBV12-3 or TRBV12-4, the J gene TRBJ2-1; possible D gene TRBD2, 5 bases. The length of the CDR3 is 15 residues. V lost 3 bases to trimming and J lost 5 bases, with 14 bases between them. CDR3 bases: TGTGCCAGCAGTTTCGGACCAGCCGGGAACAATGAGCAGTTCTTC. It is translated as CASSFGPAGNNEQFF.

The CDR3: CASSLAGALTGELFF. Written as DNA, the CDR3 is TGTGCCAGCAGCTTGGCCGGGGCCCTCACCGGGGAGCTGTTTTTT. The chain carries TRBV5-6 and TRBJ2-2, with D possibly being TRBD1 or TRBD2 (5 bases each). This CDR3 comprises 15 residues. V gave up 0 bases and J gave up 4 bases, with 10 bases separating them. Looked up from germline, CDR1 is SGHDT and CDR2 is YYEEEE.

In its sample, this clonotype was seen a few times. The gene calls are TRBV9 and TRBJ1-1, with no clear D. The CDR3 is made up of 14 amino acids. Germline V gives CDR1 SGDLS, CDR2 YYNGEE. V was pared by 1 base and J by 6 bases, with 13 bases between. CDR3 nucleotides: TGTGCCAGCAGCGTACGCACCGCAGTTTCTGAAGCTTTCTTT. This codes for CASSVRTAVSEAFF.